The next 31 T cell receptor beta chains were all read from a single sample in a study of cytomegalovirus exposure and HLA in healthy donors. A multiplex PCR was run with 60 Vbeta primers and 13 Jbeta primers. Only in-frame clones appear in the TCRdb table, and some are missing; sequencing was by immunoSEQ multiplex PCR. The table shows roughly 150,000 clones, with about 64% occurring only once. The sequenced sample consisted of PBMCs. These receptors were obtained from a woman aged 25 to 39 in good health and CMV-seropositive.

This chain links TRBV7-2 with TRBJ2-6, with TRBD2 matching 8 bases. Germline CDR1 reads SGHTA; CDR2 reads FQGNSA. This CDR3 comprises 18 residues. The J segment lost 0 bases and the V segment lost 3 bases, leaving 7 bases of the junction unmatched. CDR3 sequence: CASSLLSSGSSGANVLTF. The DNA for the CDR3 is TGTGCCAGCAGCTTGTTATCTAGCGGGTCCTCTGGGGCCAACGTCCTGACTTTC.

The CDR3 spells CSATGKGGYTF. Written as DNA, the CDR3 is TGCAGTGCTACGGGGAAGGGTGGCTACACCTTC. The rearrangement joins TRBV20-1 to TRBJ1-2; D uncertain. From germline, CDR1 is DFQATT and CDR2 SNEGSKA (reference sequence). The V and J ends lost 4 bases and 7 bases respectively, with 10 bases between them. The CDR3 runs 11 residues.

The chain joins TRBV5-1 to TRBJ2-2; D gene ambiguous. The CDR3 is 12 residues long. V lost 0 bases to trimming and J lost 7 bases, with 4 bases between them. Per germline, CDR1 SGHRS and CDR2 YFSETQ. The CDR3 is CASSLAGGELFF. In DNA form, the CDR3 reads TGCGCCAGCAGCTTGGCCGGCGGGGAGCTGTTTTTT.

In its sample, this clone was seen a few times. The same CDR3 arises from other DNA sequences in this sample as well. The DNA of the CDR3 is TGTGCCAGCAGCTTAGGTTCAGTTAATTCACCCCTCCACTTT. This sequence encodes CASSLGSVNSPLHF. The gene calls are TRBV7-8 and TRBJ1-6; D remains ambiguous. The CDR3 length is 14 residues. From germline, CDR1 is SGHVS and CDR2 FQNEAQ. V was pared by 1 base and J by 6 bases, with 7 bases between.

V usage is TRBV23-1 and J usage is TRBJ1-2; 8 bases are shared with TRBD1. TRBV23-1 is identified as an open reading frame with a role that is uncertain. CDR3 length: 16 amino acids. V dropped 4 bases and J dropped 5; count of bases not matched to a gene: 12. CDR3 nucleotides: TGCGCCAGCAGTCCCGACGAGACAGGGGTCGGTTATGGCTACACCTTC. Its translation: CASSPDETGVGYGYTF.

A few counts support this clone. The CDR3 nucleotides read TGTGCCAGCAGCGTTGGGGGGGACTCCTACAATGAGCAGTTCTTC. It is translated as CASSVGGDSYNEQFF. The chain uses TRBV9 and TRBJ2-1; TRBD2 aligns across 7 bases. This CDR3 contains 15 residues. Germline trimming cut 2 bases from V and 0 bases from J; bases unmatched to any gene: 2. Germline V CDR1 and CDR2: SGDLS, YYNGEE. The variable domain in full, with the rest retrieved from reference TRBV9 and TRBJ2-1, is DSGVTQTPKHLITATGQRVTLRCSPRSGDLSVYWYQQSLDQGLQFLIQYYNGEERAKGNILERFSAQQFPDLHSELNLSSLELGDSALYFCASSVGGDSYNEQFFGPGTRLTVL.

As to this clone: One junction end disagrees with the germline gene, perhaps due to a read error. As DNA, the CDR3 is TGCGCCAGCAGCTTGGCCTTTGAGGGACTTTCCTTC. This encodes CASSLAFEGLSF. The chain recombines TRBV5-1 with TRBJ2-7; the D gene is possibly TRBD2 (6 bases). Germline-derived CDR1 and CDR2 are SGHRS and YFSETQ. The CDR3 extends over 12 amino acids.

The J gene is TRBJ2-7, the V gene TRBV19; TRBD2 is a possible D gene (6 bases). Trimming stripped 4 bases from V and 1 base from J, with 23 bases between. The length of the CDR3 is 18 residues. Germline CDR1 LNHDA, CDR2 SQIVND (reference sequence). CDR3 residues: CASSTRGVVGGMSYEQYF. CDR3 DNA: TGTGCCAGTAGTACCCGAGGAGTTGTTGGGGGGATGTCCTACGAGCAGTACTTC.

A note on this clone: Other DNA sequences from this sample encode an identical CDR3 as well. The chain has TRBV5-1 and TRBJ1-1; perhaps TRBD1 as D (6 bases). Germline V CDR1 and CDR2: SGHRS, YFSETQ. The CDR3 consists of 14 residues. V dropped 1 base and J dropped 3 bases, with 10 bases sitting between them. The CDR3 region is CASSLTGRDTEAFF. The CDR3 DNA is TGCGCCAGCAGCTTGACAGGGCGGGACACTGAAGCTTTCTTT.

This clone showed up just a few times. The chain employs TRBV6-1 and TRBJ2-7; a weak D match, TRBD1 (5 bases). This CDR3 has 12 amino acids. The V gene lost 6 bases and the J gene lost 3 bases, with 9 bases spanning the gap. CDR1 is MNHNS, CDR2 SASEGT, per germline. The CDR3 nucleotides read TGTGCCAGCAGACTTCAGGGCTACGAGCAGTACTTC. As protein: CASRLQGYEQYF.

The CDR3 DNA follows: TGCGCCAGCAGCTTGGGTAGCGGGGTCGATACGCAGTATTTT. It encodes CASSLGSGVDTQYF. The chain has TRBV5-1 and TRBJ2-3; 8 bases line up with TRBD2. V trimming: 0 bases; J trimming: 6 bases; junction bases outside the gene matches: 3. Germline lookup yields CDR1 SGHRS and CDR2 YFSETQ. The CDR3 is 14 amino acids.

The count of this clone is one. The gene calls are TRBV5-1 and TRBJ1-6; 10 bases match TRBD1. Germline values: CDR1 SGHRS, CDR2 YFSETQ. The CDR3 covers 16 residues. The trim removed 3 bases at V and 6 bases at J, leaving 6 bases unmatched. Here the CDR3 reads CASSWGGDRGNSPLHF. The DNA of the CDR3 is TGCGCCAGCAGCTGGGGAGGGGACAGGGGTAATTCACCCCTCCACTTT.

This clone occurred a few times. The genes are TRBV7-9 and TRBJ1-6, with D possibly matching TRBD1 (5 bases). The V end was cut by 0 bases, the J end by 10 bases, with 13 bases between. The CDR3 extends over 15 amino acids. The germline V gene has CDR1 SEHNR and CDR2 FQNEAQ (reference sequence). CDR3 bases: TGTGCCAGCAGCTTAGCGTTCGGGGGGGGATCACCCCTCCACTTT. Its protein product is CASSLAFGGGSPLHF.

The gene calls are TRBV7-9 and TRBJ2-1, with D possibly TRBD2 on 6 matching bases. V was cut by 5 bases and J by 0 bases, with 14 bases left in between. There are 16 residues in the CDR3. Germline V gives CDR1 SEHNR, CDR2 FQNEAQ (reference sequence). This chain's CDR3 is CASSLGGRSSYNEQFF. DNA for the CDR3: TGTGCCAGCAGCCTCGGAGGGAGGAGCTCCTACAATGAGCAGTTCTTC.

The chain joins TRBV30 to TRBJ1-1; the D gene is possibly TRBD1 (6 bases). The CDR3 has 13 residues. CDR1 and CDR2 from the germline V gene are GTSNPN and SVGIG (reference sequence). The germline V and J ends were trimmed by 0 bases and 11 bases, with 16 bases remaining between them. The CDR3 loop reads CAWSVPLTGKAFF. The CDR3 nucleotides are TGTGCCTGGAGTGTCCCCCTTACAGGGAAGGCTTTCTTT.

This clone came up a few times. The chain joins TRBV5-1 to TRBJ2-3, with a tentative D call TRBD1 (6 bases). Trimming removed 8 bases from V and 3 bases from J, with 19 bases in between. The CDR3 totals 15 residues. Looked up from germline, CDR1 is SGHRS and CDR2 is YFSETQ. CDR3 amino acids: CASKTGQRKTDTQYF. DNA for the CDR3: TGCGCCAGTAAAACGGGACAAAGGAAGACAGATACGCAGTATTTT. Full variable domain (rest looked up from reference TRBV5-1 and TRBJ2-3): KAGVTQTPRYLIKTRGQQVTLSCSPISGHRSVSWYQQTPGQGLQFLFEYFSETQRNKGNFPGRFSGRQFSNSRSEMNVSTLELGDSALYLCASKTGQRKTDTQYFGPGTRLTVL.

The chain recombines TRBV6-1 with TRBJ2-7; 7 nucleotides line up with TRBD1. The CDR3 consists of 14 residues. Looked up from germline, CDR1 is MNHNS and CDR2 is SASEGT. V was pared by 6 bases and J by 0 bases, with 5 bases of the junction left unmatched. This chain's CDR3 is CASRTGDSSYEQYF. As DNA, the CDR3 is TGTGCCAGCAGGACCGGGGACAGCTCCTACGAGCAGTACTTC.

CDR3 protein: CASSLSGRNYNEQFF. The DNA for the CDR3 is TGTGCCAGCAGCTTGAGCGGGAGGAACTACAATGAGCAGTTCTTC. The V gene is TRBV6-5, the J gene TRBJ2-1, with 9 positions matching TRBD2. The CDR3 is 15 residues long. The V and J ends lost 6 bases and 3 bases, in that order; junction bases with no gene match: 6. CDR1 and CDR2 from the germline V gene are MNHEY and SVGAGI.

This rearrangement joins TRBV6-1 to TRBJ2-6, with D possibly matching TRBD1 (5 bases). This CDR3 has 14 amino acids. The V end lost 6 bases, the J end lost 2 bases, and 8 bases lay between the germline ends. Germline V CDR1 and CDR2: MNHNS, SASEGT. The CDR3 DNA sequence: TGTGCCAGCAGATTACAGGCTGGGGCCAACGTCCTGACTTTC. Translated, it gives CASRLQAGANVLTF.

The chain employs TRBV18 and TRBJ2-1; 8 nucleotides align to TRBD2. The CDR3 is 16 amino acids. The germline gives CDR1 KGHSH, CDR2 LQKENI. The J segment lost 8 bases and the V segment lost 3 bases, leaving 12 bases of the junction unmatched. This CDR3 is CASSPKTSDKWDEQFF. The CDR3, as DNA: TGTGCCAGCTCACCCAAGACTAGCGATAAGTGGGATGAGCAGTTCTTC.

To note about this clone: Additional DNA sequences in this sample encode the identical CDR3. The chain couples TRBV7-9 to TRBJ2-7; D not resolved. This CDR3 has 12 residues. Germline V lookup: CDR1 SEHNR, CDR2 FQNEAQ (reference sequence). Trimming shortened V by 5 bases and J by 3 bases, and 8 bases separated the two germline ends. CDR3 coding DNA: TGTGCCAGCAGCAAACCAGGCTACGAGCAGTACTTC. It codes for CASSKPGYEQYF.

CDR3 in amino acids: CASSDIDRSYGYTF. Here the CDR3 DNA reads TGTGCCAGCAGTGACATAGATCGATCCTATGGCTACACCTTC. The V and J genes are TRBV2 and TRBJ1-2, with D unresolved. This CDR3 is 14 amino acids long. Trimming took 3 bases from V and 4 from J, leaving 12 bases between them. Germline V CDR1 and CDR2: SNHLY, FYNNEI.

This sequence joins TRBV7-9 and TRBJ2-1; 7 bases line up with TRBD2. Unmatched junction bases numbered 7, after V lost 7 bases and J lost 4 bases. CDR3 size: 14 residues. CDR1 is SEHNR, CDR2 FQNEAQ, per germline (reference sequence). CDR3 loop: CASTRGETYNEQFF. The CDR3 DNA sequence: TGTGCCAGCACCCGGGGGGAGACATACAATGAGCAGTTCTTC.

The CDR3 here is CSAQGAGEQFF. CDR3 sequence (DNA): TGCAGTGCCCAGGGGGCGGGTGAGCAGTTCTTC. The rearrangement joins TRBV20-1 to TRBJ2-1, with 8 bases aligning to TRBD1. Germline V gene sequence: CDR1 DFQATT, CDR2 SNEGSKA (reference sequence). This CDR3 contains 11 residues. With 6 bases clipped from V and 9 bases from J, the junction kept 4 bases outside the gene matches.

This rearrangement joins TRBV5-6 to TRBJ2-5; the D is unclear. This CDR3 has 15 residues. The germline CDR1 and CDR2 sequences are SGHDT and YYEEEE. The V end lost 2 bases, the J end lost 5 bases, and 16 bases lay between the germline ends. The CDR3 is CASSLRFLGGETQYF. Here the CDR3 DNA reads TGTGCCAGCAGCTTACGTTTTTTAGGCGGTGAGACCCAGTACTTC.

This chain uses TRBV6-1 with TRBJ1-5, with D maybe TRBD1 (6 bases). From germline, CDR1 is MNHNS and CDR2 SASEGT. The CDR3 contains 16 residues. With 2 bases removed from V and 0 bases from J, the gap between germline ends came to 11 bases. The CDR3 DNA follows: TGTGCCAGCAGTGAACCGGACAGTTATAGCAATCAGCCCCAGCATTTT. Its translation is CASSEPDSYSNQPQHF.

This clone was detected once. This chain links TRBV4-1 with TRBJ1-2, with 10 positions matching TRBD1. Germline-derived CDR1 and CDR2 are MGHRA and YSYEKL. Trimming cost V 2 bases and J 1 base; bases outside gene matches: 22. This CDR3 comprises 22 residues. The CDR3 bases are TGCGCCAGCAGCCAAAGTCGGCGGGTCGTCTATAGTGGGGACAGGGGTAACTATGGCTACACCTTC. Translated, it gives CASSQSRRVVYSGDRGNYGYTF.

J is TRBJ2-1 and V is TRBV6-5, with TRBD1 matching over 12 bases. Losses at the gene ends were 2 bases for V and 5 bases for J; bases not matched to a gene: 4. The CDR3 sequence is 16 residues long. Germline values: CDR1 MNHEY, CDR2 SVGAGI. CDR3 amino acids: CASSYGGQGANNEQFF. The CDR3 DNA sequence: TGTGCCAGCAGTTACGGGGGACAGGGGGCGAACAATGAGCAGTTCTTC.

This chain links TRBV6-1 with TRBJ1-6; no definite D call. Trimming shortened V by 8 bases and J by 7 bases, and 3 bases separated the two germline ends. This CDR3 spans 10 amino acids. Germline-derived CDR1 and CDR2 are MNHNS and SASEGT. In DNA form, the CDR3 reads TGTGCCAGCGGCAATTCACCCCTCCACTTT. Translation: CASGNSPLHF.

The chain is built from TRBV6-5 and TRBJ1-2; maybe TRBD1 (5 bases). The V end was cut by 6 bases, the J end by 4 bases, with 15 bases between. CDR1 and CDR2 (germline): MNHEY, SVGAGI. This CDR3 is built from 14 residues. In DNA, the CDR3 is TGTGCCAGCAGGCCAGCGGGCAGGGCCTATGGCTACACCTTC. Its protein product is CASRPAGRAYGYTF.

The chain joins TRBV27 to TRBJ1-1; 7 nucleotides line up with TRBD1. The length of the CDR3 is 18 residues. V lost 3 bases and J lost 1; bases outside the gene matches: 14. CDR1 and CDR2 from the germline V gene are MNHEY and SMNVEV (reference sequence). The chain's CDR3 is CASSFVTGTSSRNTEAFF. The CDR3 DNA reads as TGTGCCAGCAGTTTTGTGACAGGGACCTCATCACGGAACACTGAAGCTTTCTTT.